The source of this T cell receptor beta chain is a study of Ad26.COV2.S vaccination and SARS-CoV-2 variants. Overall study findings and caveats: Higher spike-specific TCR breadth was found in vaccine recipients than in placebo recipients. Post-vaccination breadth of spike-specific CD8+ and CD4+ T cell responses was reportedly substantial. Possible underestimation of total T cell responses by the TCR breadth and depth analyses was noted.

The protocol was immunoSEQ multiplex PCR, while the TCRdb copy is restricted to in-frame clones and leaves out a portion. The profile covers around 7,000 clones, with about four fifths appearing a single time and roughly 28% taken by the ten largest. The length of the CDR3 is 16 residues. Germline values: CDR1 SGHTA, CDR2 FQGNSA. The J segment lost 5 bases and the V segment lost 5 bases, leaving 9 bases of the junction unmatched. The sample holds one count of this clone. Its target is not known. The V call is TRBV7-2, the J call TRBJ1-1; 12 bases align to TRBD1. The material sequenced was peripheral blood, taken after recovery from COVID-19. The source of this sequence is a human donor who had recovered from COVID-19. CDR3 bases: TGTGCCAGCAGCCGTACCGGGACAGGGGGCGGGACTGAAGCTTTCTTT. It yields the protein CASSRTGTGGGTEAFF.